The 9 T cell receptor beta chains given below trace back to one sample, sequenced in a study of blood T cell repertoires in COVID-19. This table comes from immunoSEQ multiplex PCR, and its TCRdb copy is limited to in-frame clones, with some not included. The sample holds around 250,000 clones, 80% to 90% seen once. The sample taken for sequencing was PBMCs or T cells enriched from blood (not recorded which). The receptors come from a woman aged 45-60 years who had recovered from COVID-19.

The chain recombines TRBV3-1 (or the pseudogene TRBV3-2) with TRBJ1-5; no firm D call. The CDR3 spans 12 residues. Germline V lookup: CDR1 LGHDT, CDR2 YNNKEL (reference sequence). V was shortened by 4 bases and J by 4 bases, with 5 bases between the two germline ends. The CDR3 nucleotides are TGTGCCAGCAGCCTCAATAATCAGCCCCAGCATTTT. Amino acid sequence: CASSLNNQPQHF.

This chain links TRBV2 with TRBJ1-1; D is perhaps TRBD1 (6 bases). CDR3 length equals 11 residues. In germline, CDR1 is SNHLY, CDR2 FYNNEI. Trimming left V 8 bases short and J 7 bases short, with 11 bases between. The CDR3 region is CASSTGFEAFF. The DNA for the CDR3 is TGTGCCAGCTCAACAGGGTTTGAAGCTTTCTTT.

The chain has TRBV28 and TRBJ2-7; D possibly corresponds to TRBD2 (7 bases). V was trimmed by 6 bases and J by 1 base, leaving 16 bases between them. Germline assignment: CDR1 MDHEN and CDR2 SYDVKM. CDR3 length: 15 residues. The CDR3 here is CASSTGGAGSYEQYF. CDR3 bases: TGTGCCAGCAGCACTGGGGGGGCAGGGTCCTACGAGCAGTACTTC.

This rearrangement joins TRBV28 to TRBJ2-6, with unresolved D. Trimming took 2 bases from V and 11 from J, leaving 7 bases between them. Germline loops: CDR1 MDHEN, CDR2 SYDVKM. CDR3 length: 12 amino acids. The DNA for the CDR3 is TGTGCCAGCAGTTTAGCGAAGCACGTCCTGACTTTC. Protein: CASSLAKHVLTF.

The gene calls are TRBV10-3 and TRBJ2-3; a possible D gene is TRBD2 (6 bases). V was pared by 10 bases and J by 2 bases, with 13 bases between. The CDR3 length is 13 residues. Germline CDR1 reads ENHRY; CDR2 reads SYGVKD. This chain's CDR3 is CATRRDNTDTQYF. DNA for the CDR3: TGTGCCACCCGGCGGGATAACACAGATACGCAGTATTTT.

A few counts support this clone. The V gene is TRBV4-2, the J gene TRBJ2-1; 10 nucleotides agree with TRBD1. The CDR3 runs 15 residues. V dropped 2 bases and J dropped 4; count of bases not matched to a gene: 2. CDR1 and CDR2 from the germline V gene are LGHNA and YNFKEQ. The CDR3 sequence is CASSQPGQGYNEQFF. For the CDR3, the DNA is TGTGCCAGCAGCCAACCGGGACAGGGGTACAATGAGCAGTTCTTC.

This clone was seen a handful of times. The rearrangement uses TRBV6-5 and TRBJ2-1, with 9 bases matching TRBD2. V shed 4 bases, J shed 8 bases, and the junction held 3 bases outside the gene matches. CDR1 and CDR2 from the germline V gene are MNHEY and SVGAGI. There are 13 residues in the CDR3. The chain's CDR3 is CASSFGGRDEQFF. The CDR3 nucleotides are TGTGCCAGCAGTTTTGGCGGGAGGGATGAGCAGTTCTTC.

A few counts support this clone. The chain uses TRBV7-8 and TRBJ2-7, with D unclear. This CDR3 spans 14 amino acids. V lost 2 bases, J lost 2 bases, and 10 bases lay in between. Germline V gives CDR1 SGHVS, CDR2 FQNEAQ. The CDR3, as DNA: TGTGCCAGCAGCTTATCAGAAACCACCTACGAGCAGTACTTC. This gives the protein CASSLSETTYEQYF. The full variable domain, with the rest looked up from reference TRBV7-8 and TRBJ2-7, is GAGVSQSPRYKVAKRGQDVALRCDPISGHVSLFWYQQALGQGPEFLTYFQNEAQLDKSGLPSDRFFAERPEGSVSTLKIQRTQQEDSAVYLCASSLSETTYEQYFGPGTRLTVT.

The chain uses TRBV29-1 and TRBJ2-5; a possible D gene is TRBD2 (6 bases). V lost 7 bases, J lost 5 bases, and 29 bases lay in between. The germline CDR1 and CDR2 sequences are SQVTM and ANQGSEA. The CDR3 loop spans 17 amino acids. Here the CDR3 DNA reads TGCAGCGCCCGTCAAGGAGGGAGTCGGGCGCAAGGGGAGACCCAGTACTTC. This encodes CSARQGGSRAQGETQYF.